This T cell receptor (beta chain) was recovered during a study of blood T cell repertoires in COVID-19. Study summary: Samples taken during acute and convalescent COVID-19 were collected in the United States, Italy and Spain. PBMCs, B-cell-depleted T cells, or T cells were the source of the cDNA or gDNA that made up the material.

CDR3 length equals 13 residues. With 2 bases removed from V and 3 bases from J, the gap between germline ends came to 6 bases. Germline CDR1 and CDR2: SGDLS and YYNGEE. In the original analysis: Amplification of reference gene primers was used by the study to estimate nucleated cell counts. Repertoires were generated with immunoSEQ multiplex PCR, while TCRdb's copy carries only in-frame clones and drops some. The D gene and trimming were derived from the DNA, and the V and J assignments and clone size from that table. The profile shows 170,000 or so clones, approximately 81% of them singletons. This receptor was taken from a man aged 18 to 35 with active or convalescent COVID-19. The chain employs TRBV9 and TRBJ2-1, with D hard to call. Sequencing input: peripheral blood. CDR3: CASSVTDYNEQFF. The CDR3 DNA reads as TGTGCCAGCAGCGTTACAGACTACAATGAGCAGTTCTTC.